Sequencing of this T cell receptor (beta chain) was carried out in a study of blood T cell repertoires in COVID-19. TCRdb keeps only in-frame clones here, not all; method: immunoSEQ multiplex PCR. Among about 130,000 clones listed, more than 75% were seen once. Trimming at V came to 4 bases and at J to 6 bases, leaving 10 bases not matched to a gene. The CDR3 spans 15 residues. Per germline, CDR1 MNHEY and CDR2 SVGAGI. This receptor was taken from a woman aged 45-59 years who had recovered from COVID-19. The sequenced sample was peripheral blood. The rearrangement uses TRBV6-5 and TRBJ1-1; 8 bases map to TRBD1. The chain's CDR3 is CASSSQGAGYPEAFF. CDR3 sequence (DNA): TGTGCCAGCAGTTCCCAGGGGGCTGGATATCCTGAAGCTTTCTTT.